This T cell receptor beta chain comes out of a study of a mutant IDH1 vaccine in newly diagnosed glioma. Overall study context: Treated patients had a mean age of around 40 years and an approximately 62% male, around 38% female split.

The CDR3 has 14 residues. The V end lost 5 bases, the J end lost 6 bases, and 14 bases lay between the germline ends. CDR1 and CDR2 (germline): LGHNA, YSLEER. Here immunoSEQ multiplex PCR was the method, and the copy in TCRdb shows in-frame clones only, minus some. The sample has some 60,000 clones; around 80% are singletons. The time point was: week 11, during vaccination. In every dose of vaccine, 300 ug of mutant IDH1 20-mer peptide was given alongside topical imiquimod. About this clone: Its antigen is as yet unknown.

The V gene is TRBV4-3, the J gene TRBJ1-5, with TRBD1 as a possible D gene (5 bases). The TCR originated in a man between 25 and 39 years old with glioma. The input for sequencing was PBMCs, taken from a glioma patient whose treatment included an IDH1 peptide vaccine. CDR3 nucleotides: TGCGCCAGCAGCTACCGCGGGGCTCCTCAGCCCCAGCATTTT. Translation gives CASSYRGAPQPQHF.